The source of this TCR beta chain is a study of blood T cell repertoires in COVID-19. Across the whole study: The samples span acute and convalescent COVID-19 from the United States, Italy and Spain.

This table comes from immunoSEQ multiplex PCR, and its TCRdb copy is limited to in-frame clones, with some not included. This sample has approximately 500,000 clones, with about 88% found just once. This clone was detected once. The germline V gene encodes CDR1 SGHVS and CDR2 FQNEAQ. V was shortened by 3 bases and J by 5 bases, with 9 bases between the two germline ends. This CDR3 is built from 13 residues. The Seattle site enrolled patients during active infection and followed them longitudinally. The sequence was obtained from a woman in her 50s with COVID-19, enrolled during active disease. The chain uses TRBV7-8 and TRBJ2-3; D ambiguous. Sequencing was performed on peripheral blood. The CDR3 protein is CASSFPGVDTQYF. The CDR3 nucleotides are TGTGCCAGCAGCTTCCCGGGTGTAGATACGCAGTATTTT.